The text below deals with one T cell receptor beta chain. This record comes from a study of T cells in Graves' hyperthyroidism and ophthalmopathy. TCR beta CDR3 region amplification was performed from RNA transcripts. RT-PCR in the first round (using the HTBI primer set) targeted the TCR CDR3. TCRdb reanalysed the multiplex PCR reads using MiXCR and keeps one entry per CDR3 protein. The repertoire holds 94,000 or so distinct CDR3 sequences, with about 51% as singletons. Germline-derived CDR1 and CDR2 are MGHDK and SYGVNS. The CDR3 runs to 12 residues. V was shortened by 8 bases and J by 3 bases, with 10 bases between the two germline ends.

V is TRBV25-1 and J is TRBJ1-2; D is unclear. The sequence was obtained from a woman in her thirties or forties with Graves' hyperthyroidism. Sequencing was done on a sample of blood. The CDR3 loop is CASLGVYYGYTF. CDR3 coding DNA: TGTGCCAGCTTAGGCGTGTACTATGGCTACACCTTC.